A single sample is the source of the 25 T cell receptor beta chains below, sequenced in a study of CD8+CD57+ T cells in acquired aplastic anemia. Genomic DNA templated the TCR beta VDJ and CDR3 profiling. MiXCR, run by TCRdb on the reads, gives a single entry per CDR3 protein. Among around 180,000 distinct CDR3 sequences, 55% to 70% were seen once, and the ten largest hold 45%. The sequenced sample was sorted CD4+, CD8+, or CD8+CD57+ T cells (not recorded which) from PBMCs. The receptors shown here come from a human donor in good health.

As concerns this clonotype: At one boundary the junction diverges from the germline segment, which might be a read error. The chain is built from TRBV19 and TRBJ1-1; D is unclear. The CDR3 consists of 14 residues. Germline CDR1 LNHDA, CDR2 SQIVND (reference sequence). CDR3 in DNA: TGTGCCGGTAGTATAGGTAGAGGCGACACTGAAGCTTTCTTT. This gives the protein CAGSIGRGDTEAFF.

The CDR3 reads CASSVGLAERETQYF. As DNA, the CDR3 is TGTGCCAGCAGCGTAGGACTAGCGGAACGAGAGACCCAGTACTTC. This sequence joins TRBV9 and TRBJ2-5; 9 bases map to TRBD2. There are 15 residues in the CDR3. The trim removed 0 bases at V and 4 bases at J, leaving 4 bases unmatched. Germline V CDR1 and CDR2: SGDLS, YYNGEE.

The chain links TRBV11-2 to TRBJ1-5; D unclear. CDR1 is SGHAT, CDR2 FQNNGV, per germline. Trimming took off 6 bases at V and 0 bases at J, with 18 bases between the two ends. This CDR3 has 17 residues. The CDR3 DNA sequence: TGTGCCAGCAGTATCGGGTCCAGTCCCACTAGCAATCAGCCCCAGCATTTT. The encoded protein is CASSIGSSPTSNQPQHF.

This clonotype was observed many times. The V and J genes are TRBV24-1 and TRBJ2-3, with TRBD1 matching 7 bases. The CDR3 spans 16 residues. Trimming took 3 bases from V and 0 from J; bases not matched to a gene: 5. Germline V CDR1 and CDR2: KGHDR, SFDVKD. CDR3 sequence: CATSDPRDSSTDTQYF. In DNA, the CDR3 is TGTGCCACCAGTGATCCAAGGGACAGTAGCACAGATACGCAGTATTTT.

This clonotype appeared a few times. The CDR3 sequence is CATSDVDRGYGYTF. The CDR3 DNA is TGTGCCACCAGTGACGTGGACAGGGGCTATGGCTACACCTTC. The chain combines TRBV24-1 with TRBJ1-2; the match to TRBD1 covers 9 bases. This CDR3 is built from 14 residues. Unmatched junction bases numbered 3, after V lost 4 bases and J lost 4 bases. The germline gives CDR1 KGHDR, CDR2 SFDVKD.

The chain combines TRBV7-2 with TRBJ2-7; maybe TRBD2 (5 bases). Deletions cut 7 bases from V and 0 bases from J, with 13 bases between. Germline V gene data show CDR1 as SGHTA and CDR2 as FQGNSA. This CDR3 has 14 residues. CDR3 coding DNA: TGTGCCAGCAACCATCCCGGGGTCTCCTACGAGCAGTACTTC. As protein: CASNHPGVSYEQYF.

This clonotype was observed a single time. The CDR3 DNA sequence: TGTGCCAGCAGCTTAGGGACAGGGATGGGTGGCACAGATACGCAGTATTTT. This sequence encodes CASSLGTGMGGTDTQYF. This chain links TRBV7-2 with TRBJ2-3; 8 bases map to TRBD1. Germline V gene sequence: CDR1 SGHTA, CDR2 FQGNSA. This CDR3 has 17 amino acids. V lost 1 base and J lost 1; bases outside the gene matches: 7.

This clonotype was seen at least ten times. The chain is built from TRBV2 and TRBJ1-2, with TRBD1 as a possible D gene (6 bases). The CDR3 runs to 16 residues. Germline V CDR1 and CDR2: SNHLY, FYNNEI. Trimming pared 4 bases from V and 5 bases from J, leaving 20 bases between. CDR3 DNA: TGTGCCAGCAGTGCGACAGGCTTGGATCCCCGATATGGCTACACCTTC. Protein product: CASSATGLDPRYGYTF. Drawing the rest from reference TRBV2 and TRBJ1-2, the complete variable domain is EPEVTQTPSHQVTQMGQEVILRCVPISNHLYFYWYRQILGQKVEFLVSFYNNEISEKSEIFDDQFSVERPDGSNFTLKIRSTKLEDSAMYFCASSATGLDPRYGYTFGSGTRLTVV.

This clonotype has just one count. J is TRBJ2-1 and V is TRBV7-6; 8 nucleotides line up with TRBD2. This CDR3 is built from 17 residues. CDR1 and CDR2 from the germline V gene are SGHVS and FNYEAQ. V shed 5 bases, J shed 0 bases, and the junction held 9 bases outside the gene matches. The CDR3 DNA reads TGTGCCAGCAGCGCCCGGACTAGCTCACGCTCCTACAATGAGCAGTTCTTC. The encoded protein is CASSARTSSRSYNEQFF.

As concerns this clonotype: Compared with germline, one end of the junction differs, possibly owing to a read error. This chain connects TRBV5-1 to TRBJ2-7, with D perhaps TRBD1 (5 bases). In germline, CDR1 is SGHRS, CDR2 YFSETQ. This CDR3 has 11 amino acids. The CDR3 region is CASRATGEQYF. The CDR3 bases are TGCGCTAGCAGGGCCACGGGCGAGCAGTACTTC.

This clonotype has a handful of counts. The chain combines TRBV7-9 with TRBJ1-1; TRBD1 is a possible D gene (5 bases). The CDR3 totals 13 residues. Germline loops: CDR1 SEHNR, CDR2 FQNEAQ (reference sequence). V lost 4 bases and J 7 bases, leaving 13 bases between the germline ends. The chain's CDR3 is CASSYTGVSEAFF. Written as DNA, the CDR3 is TGTGCCAGCAGCTATACGGGGGTGAGTGAAGCTTTCTTT.

V and J are TRBV6-1 and TRBJ1-2; D not resolved. CDR1 and CDR2 from the germline V gene are MNHNS and SASEGT. This CDR3 is built from 12 residues. V gave up 8 bases and J gave up 8 bases, with 15 bases separating them. The CDR3 DNA reads TGTGCCAGCGCTGAAGGATCGGCAGGCTACACCTTC. This codes for CASAEGSAGYTF.

This rearrangement joins TRBV9 to TRBJ2-7, with a possible D match to TRBD1 (6 bases). Between the trimmed V and J ends, which lost 5 bases and 3 bases, there was a span of 18 bases. The CDR3 extends over 15 amino acids. The germline gives CDR1 SGDLS, CDR2 YYNGEE. CDR3 nucleotides: TGTGCCAGCAGTTTGAGCCCCCAGGGGTTCTACGAGCAGTACTTC. Protein product: CASSLSPQGFYEQYF. Variable domain in full (rest from reference TRBV9 and TRBJ2-7): DSGVTQTPKHLITATGQRVTLRCSPRSGDLSVYWYQQSLDQGLQFLIQYYNGEERAKGNILERFSAQQFPDLHSELNLSSLELGDSALYFCASSLSPQGFYEQYFGPGTRLTVT.

The table lists this clonotype with many counts. This chain links TRBV2 with TRBJ2-2; 11 positions agree with TRBD2. The trim removed 5 bases at V and 1 base at J, leaving 3 bases unmatched. The germline CDR1 and CDR2 sequences are SNHLY and FYNNEI. The CDR3 runs 16 residues. The CDR3 sequence: CASSPGLAENTGELFF. Written as DNA, the CDR3 is TGTGCCAGCAGTCCGGGACTAGCGGAGAACACCGGGGAGCTGTTTTTT.

The V gene is TRBV7-9, the J gene TRBJ1-1, with a possible D match to TRBD1 (5 bases). V lost 6 bases and J lost 4, with 18 bases in between. Per the germline V gene, CDR1 is SEHNR and CDR2 is FQNEAQ (reference sequence). The CDR3 has 15 residues. CDR3 sequence (DNA): TGTGCCAGCAGTTTGGGACGGGGACGGGCCACTGAAGCTTTCTTT. This sequence encodes CASSLGRGRATEAFF.

This chain connects TRBV2 to TRBJ1-5; D is possibly TRBD1 (5 bases). The germline V and J ends were trimmed by 9 bases and 4 bases, with 13 bases remaining between them. This CDR3 is built from 13 residues. In germline, CDR1 is SNHLY, CDR2 FYNNEI. The CDR3 sequence is CASRGTSNQPQHF. As DNA, the CDR3 is TGTGCCAGTCGAGGGACCTCGAATCAGCCCCAGCATTTT.

A single count supports this clonotype. The CDR3: CASSVVGLGETQYF. CDR3 in DNA: TGTGCCAGCAGCGTGGTGGGGCTGGGAGAGACCCAGTACTTC. This chain connects TRBV5-6 to TRBJ2-5, with a weak D call TRBD1 (5 bases). CDR3 length: 14 residues. Deletions cut 4 bases from V and 4 bases from J, with 14 bases between. In germline, CDR1 is SGHDT, CDR2 YYEEEE.

This clonotype was seen at least ten times. The genes are TRBV28 and TRBJ1-1; weak D call: TRBD1 (5 bases). Germline V gives CDR1 MDHEN, CDR2 SYDVKM. The CDR3 loop spans 15 amino acids. With 5 bases removed from V and 5 bases from J, the gap between germline ends came to 18 bases. CDR3 nucleotides: TGTGCCAGCAGTCTCCACCGAGGGGCCCAAACTGAAGCTTTCTTT. It is translated as CASSLHRGAQTEAFF.

Many counts were recorded for this clonotype. The chain combines TRBV4-2 with TRBJ2-2; 8 positions match TRBD1. This CDR3 spans 15 amino acids. The V gene's germline CDR1 is LGHNA and CDR2 YNFKEQ. V was clipped by 4 bases and J by 4 bases; unmatched bases: 5. In nucleotides, the CDR3 is TGTGCCAGCAGCCTAAGACAGGGGTCCACCGGGGAGCTGTTTTTT. Its translation: CASSLRQGSTGELFF.

V and J are TRBV20-1 and TRBJ1-1; D is perhaps TRBD1 (6 bases). Germline loops: CDR1 DFQATT, CDR2 SNEGSKA (reference sequence). V lost 6 bases and J lost 2, with 13 bases in between. The CDR3 has 13 residues. The CDR3 reads CSARGRINTEAFF. In DNA form, the CDR3 reads TGCAGTGCCAGGGGACGGATTAACACTGAAGCTTTCTTT.

This clonotype was counted ten times or more. J is TRBJ2-5 and V is TRBV4-3; 7 bases are a match to TRBD2. This CDR3 region has 16 residues. The V segment lost 0 bases and the J segment 2 bases; nucleotides outside the gene matches: 6. Germline lookup yields CDR1 LGHNA and CDR2 YSLEER. The CDR3 region has the DNA TGCGCCAGCAGCCAAGAGACCACTAGCGCACAAGAGACCCAGTACTTC. Protein: CASSQETTSAQETQYF.

V usage is TRBV20-1 and J usage is TRBJ2-5, with 15 bases that match TRBD2. Losses at the gene ends were 1 base for V and 7 bases for J; bases not matched to a gene: 13. The CDR3 length is 18 residues. CDR1 and CDR2 from the germline V gene are DFQATT and SNEGSKA (reference sequence). CDR3 region: CSARAIGLAGGPSGTQYF. The CDR3 DNA sequence: TGCAGTGCTAGAGCTATAGGACTAGCGGGAGGGCCGTCGGGGACCCAGTACTTC.

The CDR3 nucleotides read TGCAGTGCGCCCCCCAGGGGAGGCGGGGGAACTAATGAAAAACTGTTTTTT. It yields the protein CSAPPRGGGGTNEKLFF. The chain employs TRBV20-1 and TRBJ1-4, with D maybe TRBD1 (6 bases). Germline assignment: CDR1 DFQATT and CDR2 SNEGSKA (reference sequence). This CDR3 is built from 17 residues. V was clipped by 6 bases and J by 1 base, with 21 bases between them.

The chain joins TRBV20-1 to TRBJ1-2, with unresolved D. The V and J ends lost 6 bases and 4 bases respectively, with 9 bases between them. Per germline, CDR1 DFQATT and CDR2 SNEGSKA (reference sequence). The CDR3 runs to 11 residues. The CDR3 sequence: CSADGAYGYTF. CDR3 in DNA: TGCAGTGCCGACGGAGCCTATGGCTACACCTTC.

The table lists this clonotype with many counts. CDR3 bases: TGTGCCAGCAGCTTATTGCCCTTCTCCTACGAGCAGTACTTC. Protein: CASSLLPFSYEQYF. The V call is TRBV11-2, the J call TRBJ2-7, with D hard to call. This CDR3 has 14 residues. The ends were cut back, 2 bases at V and 0 bases at J, with 8 bases in the middle. CDR1 and CDR2 from the germline V gene are SGHAT and FQNNGV.